A selection of T cell receptor beta chains follows, all from one sample in a study of blood T cells in healthy people across ages. TCRdb called the 5' RACE reads again in MiXCR, with one record for every CDR3 protein. Of over 1,300,000 distinct CDR3 sequences in the sample, 45% to 70% are singletons; the top ten hold 6.5% to 8%. The source material was blood. These receptor sequences come from a man between 18 and 35 years old in good health. The CDR3 runs from the conserved cysteine through the conserved F or W. The D gene is left open where the match is weak. Size tells how often a clone was seen (once, few, many) or the class of an expanded clone, and some rows leave it out.

j_call cdr3_length clone_size d_call v_call cdr3_aa cdr3_nt
TRBJ2-6 21 . . TRBV11-1 CASSSIRIGDISPSGANVLTF TGTGCCAGCAGCTCCATCAGGATAGGGGACATCTCCCCCTCTGGGGCCAACGTCCTGACTTTC
TRBJ2-2 13 . . TRBV10-3 CAINGINTGELFF TGTGCCATCAATGGGATTAACACCGGGGAGCTGTTTTTT
TRBJ1-2 15 . TRBD1 TRBV29-1 CSAMGQGLPNYGYTF TGCAGCGCTATGGGACAGGGGCTTCCTAACTATGGCTACACCTTC
TRBJ2-5 11 once . TRBV12-3/TRBV12-4 CASSVKWAQYF TGTGCCAGCAGCGTGAAGTGGGCCCAGTACTTC
TRBJ2-5 15 . TRBD2 TRBV7-2 CASSPRLRGAETQYF TGTGCCAGCAGCCCTAGGTTGCGGGGGGCCGAGACCCAGTACTTC
TRBJ2-5 13 . . TRBV20-1 CSASKGGLETQYF TGCAGTGCTAGTAAAGGGGGTCTCGAGACCCAGTACTTC
TRBJ2-5 18 . TRBD1 TRBV4-2 CASSQGDQARGFVETQYF TGTGCCAGCAGCCAAGGTGATCAGGCCAGGGGGTTCGTCGAGACCCAGTACTTC
TRBJ2-7 16 . . TRBV3-1 CASSQDFAAYYNEQYF TGTGCCAGCAGCCAAGATTTCGCTGCCTACTACAATGAGCAGTACTTC
TRBJ1-6 13 . . TRBV6-5 CASSYLQGSPLHF TGTGCCAGCAGTTATCTCCAGGGCTCACCCCTCCACTTT
TRBJ2-3 14 . . TRBV14 CASSQELIRDTQYF TGTGCCAGCAGCCAGGAGCTAATACGAGATACGCAGTATTTT
TRBJ1-1 11 few . TRBV7-9 CASGNITEAFF TGTGCCAGCGGTAACATCACTGAAGCTTTCTTT
TRBJ1-4 14 . . TRBV28 CASSLAGENEKLFF TGTGCCAGCAGTTTGGCAGGGGAGAATGAAAAACTGTTTTTT
TRBJ1-2 13 . . TRBV7-9 CASSLVREAGYTF TGTGCCAGCAGCTTAGTCAGGGAGGCTGGCTACACCTTC
TRBJ2-1 14 . TRBD2 TRBV7-9 CASSLPLAGLEQFF TGTGCCAGCAGCTTACCTCTAGCGGGACTAGAGCAGTTCTTC
TRBJ1-1 14 few . TRBV5-1 CASSPTGGHTEAFF TGCGCCAGCAGCCCGACCGGGGGCCACACTGAAGCTTTCTTT
TRBJ1-2 17 few TRBD1 TRBV7-9 CASSLTGTGGMMDGYTF TGTGCCAGCAGCCTCACCGGGACAGGGGGCATGATGGATGGCTACACCTTC
TRBJ1-2 16 . . TRBV12-3/TRBV12-4 CASSLGRTFTNYGYTF TGTGCCAGCAGTCTCGGACGGACGTTCACTAACTATGGCTACACCTTC
TRBJ2-3 14 . . TRBV9 CASSPLFHADTQYF TGTGCCAGCAGCCCTTTATTTCACGCAGATACGCAGTATTTT
TRBJ2-3 14 . TRBD2 TRBV6-6 CASARGSRTDTQYF TGTGCCAGCGCGCGGGGGTCACGCACAGATACGCAGTATTTT
TRBJ1-2 15 once TRBD1 TRBV28 CASREGTAINYGYTF TGTGCCAGCAGGGAGGGGACAGCAATTAACTATGGCTACACCTTC
TRBJ2-5 12 few . TRBV29-1 CSVDEGRETQYF TGCAGCGTTGATGAGGGGCGGGAGACCCAGTACTTC
TRBJ2-2 18 . . TRBV24-1 CATSELGLTNENTGELFF TGTGCCACCAGTGAGTTGGGACTGACGAACGAGAACACCGGGGAGCTGTTTTTT
TRBJ2-1 18 . TRBD2 TRBV5-5 CASSDQEAGGLAYNEQFF TGTGCCAGCAGCGACCAAGAAGCGGGAGGGCTAGCCTACAATGAGCAGTTCTTC
TRBJ2-1 15 . TRBD2 TRBV2 CASTLTSGSYNEQFF TGTGCCAGCACTCTGACTAGCGGGAGCTACAATGAGCAGTTCTTC
TRBJ2-6 13 . . TRBV4-2 CASSQVRANVLTF TGTGCCAGCAGCCAAGTTAGGGCCAACGTCCTGACTTTC
TRBJ2-3 20 . TRBD2 TRBV4-1 CASSQDRGLAGRGSTDTQYF TGCGCCAGCAGCCAAGATCGGGGACTAGCGGGGAGAGGTAGCACAGATACGCAGTATTTT
TRBJ2-1 16 . . TRBV11-2 CASTSFGGTRGNEQFF TGTGCCAGCACCAGCTTCGGGGGTACCCGTGGCAATGAGCAGTTCTTC
TRBJ2-2 18 . . TRBV27 CASSLGTLDFSNTGELFF TGTGCTAGCAGTTTAGGGACATTGGACTTTTCGAACACCGGGGAGCTGTTTTTT
TRBJ1-5 16 few . TRBV4-2 CASSQDRGQTHQPQHF TGTGCCAGCAGCCAAGATCGAGGACAGACACATCAGCCCCAGCATTTT
TRBJ2-1 14 . TRBD2 TRBV7-9 CAEGREGSPNEQFF TGTGCCGAGGGGCGGGAGGGATCTCCCAATGAGCAGTTCTTC
TRBJ2-1 15 . TRBD2 TRBV11-3 CASSLVLAGADEQFF TGTGCCAGCAGCTTAGTTCTAGCGGGAGCGGATGAGCAGTTCTTC
TRBJ2-7 17 . . TRBV20-1 CSGQSFGGPDIVYEQYF TGCAGTGGACAGAGTTTTGGGGGGCCGGATATAGTATACGAGCAGTACTTC
TRBJ2-7 16 . TRBD2 TRBV20-1 CSARGLAGRPLTEQYF TGCAGTGCTAGAGGGCTAGCGGGAAGACCCCTAACCGAGCAGTACTTC
TRBJ1-2 13 few . TRBV29-1 CSVESYPLKGYTF TGCAGCGTTGAGAGTTATCCACTAAAAGGCTACACCTTC
TRBJ2-7 16 few . TRBV28 CASSLIGFDSSYEQYF TGTGCCAGCAGTTTAATCGGGTTTGATAGCTCCTACGAGCAGTACTTC
TRBJ1-4 14 few . TRBV12-3/TRBV12-4 CASSLRQLNEKLFF TGTGCCAGCAGTCTACGACAGCTTAATGAAAAACTGTTTTTT
TRBJ2-7 10 . . TRBV6-6 CASSNGEQYF TGTGCCAGCTCCAACGGTGAGCAGTACTTC
TRBJ2-7 17 few . TRBV5-1 CASSLVMGLTSSYEQYF TGCGCCAGCAGCTTGGTTATGGGACTTACCAGCTCCTACGAGCAGTACTTC
TRBJ2-4 14 few . TRBV27 CASSVAGGRCGQYF TGTGCCAGCAGTGTAGCTGGGGGTCGGTGTGGGCAGTACTTC
TRBJ2-1 13 . TRBD1 TRBV29-1 CSAKPGQSWVQFF TGCAGCGCTAAGCCGGGACAGTCTTGGGTACAGTTCTTC
TRBJ1-1 13 . . TRBV18 CASGSEQTAEAFF TGTGCCAGCGGCAGTGAGCAGACGGCTGAAGCTTTCTTT
TRBJ2-6 17 . . TRBV6-2/TRBV6-3 CASSPWTGSSGANVLTF TGTGCCAGCAGTCCTTGGACTGGTAGCTCTGGGGCCAACGTCCTGACTTTC
TRBJ1-1 16 . . TRBV4-2 CASSQAGGGPPPEAFF TGTGCCAGCAGCCAAGCTGGGGGGGGCCCTCCCCCAGAAGCTTTCTTT
TRBJ2-5 15 . TRBD1 TRBV4-3 CASSPTDRRKETQYF TGCGCCAGCAGCCCGACGGACAGGCGAAAAGAGACCCAGTACTTC
TRBJ2-3 15 few . TRBV7-2 CASSPDRIWGDTQYF TGTGCCAGCAGCCCTGACAGGATATGGGGTGATACGCAGTATTTT
TRBJ2-1 14 . . TRBV11-2 CASSLAGFGNEQFF TGTGCCAGCAGCTTAGCGGGGTTTGGGAATGAGCAGTTCTTC
TRBJ2-7 13 . . TRBV7-2 CASSLARFNEQYF TGTGCCAGCAGCTTAGCACGGTTCAACGAGCAGTACTTC
TRBJ1-1 14 . . TRBV4-1 CASSQGDGYTEAFF TGCGCCAGCAGCCAGGGGGACGGGTACACTGAAGCTTTCTTT
TRBJ2-3 15 . TRBD1 TRBV20-1 CSAREDRVGADTQYF TGCAGTGCTAGAGAGGACAGGGTGGGTGCAGATACGCAGTATTTT
TRBJ2-5 11 few . TRBV20-1 CSASFEETQYF TGCAGTGCTAGTTTCGAAGAGACCCAGTACTTC
TRBJ2-7 14 . . TRBV5-1 CASSFYGSSYEQYF TGCGCCAGCAGCTTTTACGGGAGTTCCTACGAGCAGTACTTC
TRBJ2-7 14 few . TRBV27 CASSFGAYSYEQYF TGTGCCAGCAGTTTCGGGGCATACTCCTACGAGCAGTACTTC
TRBJ1-5 16 . . TRBV19 CASSMGQNNFNQPQHF TGTGCCAGTAGTATGGGCCAGAACAATTTCAATCAGCCCCAGCATTTT